A single sample gave rise to the 2 T cell receptor beta chains below, sequenced in a study of OX40 agonist ivuxolimab in advanced cancers. Produced via immunoSEQ multiplex PCR; TCRdb's table is partial and in-frame only. This table holds over 55,000 clones, around 88% found once. The material was CD4+ or CD8+ T cells sorted from blood, obtained in a trial of the OX40 agonist ivuxolimab. The source of these receptors is an adult with an advanced solid tumor such as melanoma, head and neck, liver or kidney cancer.

V is TRBV18 and J is TRBJ2-1; TRBD1 matches 7 bases. The CDR3 is made up of 15 amino acids. Trimming cost V 2 bases and J 2 bases; bases outside gene matches: 3. Germline V lookup: CDR1 KGHSH, CDR2 LQKENI. The DNA of the CDR3 is TGTGCCAGCTCACCAAGGCAGGGGGCCTACAATGAGCAGTTCTTC. This encodes CASSPRQGAYNEQFF.

The rearrangement links TRBV2 to TRBJ2-1; 16 bases map to TRBD2. Germline loops: CDR1 SNHLY, CDR2 FYNNEI. CDR3 length: 20 amino acids. The J segment lost 0 bases and the V segment lost 5 bases, leaving 10 bases of the junction unmatched. CDR3 coding DNA: TGTGCCAGCAGTTACTCGGGACTAGCGGGGGGGCTCAGCTCCTACAATGAGCAGTTCTTC. Translation gives CASSYSGLAGGLSSYNEQFF.